The 18 T cell receptor beta chains reported below all come from one sample, sequenced in a study of cytomegalovirus exposure and HLA in healthy donors. A multiplex PCR was run with 60 Vbeta primers and 13 Jbeta primers. Profiling relied on immunoSEQ multiplex PCR, and the TCRdb table lists in-frame clones only, not all of them. The data show 85,000 to 100,000 clones, about 89% seen once. Material for sequencing was PBMCs. All receptors come from a man aged 25 to 45 in good health and CMV-seropositive.

The chain links TRBV29-1 to TRBJ2-5, with 10 bases aligning to TRBD1. The DNA matches TRBJ2-7 better at its end, which makes the J call doubtful. CDR3 length equals 14 residues. CDR1 is SQVTM, CDR2 ANQGSEA, per germline. The CDR3 reads CSARGGQGLYEQYF. Written as DNA, the CDR3 is TGCAGCGCCCGGGGGGGACAGGGGCTCTACGAGCAGTACTTC.

The chain links TRBV6-6 to TRBJ2-7; possible D gene TRBD2, 5 bases. This CDR3 is 14 amino acids long. From germline, CDR1 is MNHNY and CDR2 SVGAGI (reference sequence). The ends were cut back, 6 bases at V and 0 bases at J, with 12 bases in the middle. The CDR3 spells CASREDGTSYEQYF. DNA of the CDR3: TGTGCCAGCAGGGAGGACGGAACCTCCTACGAGCAGTACTTC.

As DNA, the CDR3 is TGTGCCAGCAGAAACTACGGGGGGTACAATGAGCAGTTCTTC. Its protein product is CASRNYGGYNEQFF. The rearrangement joins TRBV27 to TRBJ2-1, with 7 bases fitting TRBD2. CDR3 length: 14 amino acids. Germline V gene data show CDR1 as MNHEY and CDR2 as SMNVEV (reference sequence). The V and J ends lost 6 bases and 4 bases, in that order; junction bases with no gene match: 6.

V and J are TRBV6-5 and TRBJ2-7; 11 nucleotides line up with TRBD2. The J segment lost 2 bases and the V segment lost 2 bases, leaving 5 bases of the junction unmatched. The germline CDR1 and CDR2 sequences are MNHEY and SVGAGI. The CDR3 has 16 residues. The CDR3: CASSYPGTSGTYEQYF. CDR3 sequence (DNA): TGTGCCAGCAGTTACCCGGGGACTAGCGGCACCTACGAGCAGTACTTC.

The rearrangement joins TRBV6-6 to TRBJ1-2; perhaps TRBD1 as D (6 bases). The CDR3 has 14 amino acids. V was shortened by 5 bases and J by 3 bases, with 13 bases between the two germline ends. Germline assignment: CDR1 MNHNY and CDR2 SVGAGI (reference sequence). The CDR3 bases are TGTGCCAGCAGTGTACAGGGTGCGGACTATGGCTACACCTTC. It is translated as CASSVQGADYGYTF.

This chain connects TRBV28 to TRBJ1-2; D remains unclear. The germline V and J ends were trimmed by 6 bases and 0 bases, with 14 bases remaining between them. The CDR3 is 15 residues long. CDR1 is MDHEN, CDR2 SYDVKM, per germline. The CDR3 is CASRYNFGANYGYTF. For the CDR3, the DNA is TGTGCCAGCAGGTATAATTTCGGAGCTAACTATGGCTACACCTTC.

In DNA form, the CDR3 reads TGTGCCAGCAGGGCCGGGACAGGGGCCTTCTATGGCTACACCTTC. This sequence encodes CASRAGTGAFYGYTF. The chain carries TRBV28 and TRBJ1-2; 10 bases are shared with TRBD1. This CDR3 is built from 15 residues. In germline, CDR1 is MDHEN, CDR2 SYDVKM. The V and J ends lost 6 bases and 4 bases, in that order; junction bases with no gene match: 8.

This chain connects TRBV7-8 to TRBJ2-7, with 8 bases aligning to TRBD1. After removal of 2 bases from V and 2 bases from J, the junction contained 2 bases not matched to a gene. The CDR3 sequence is 14 residues long. Germline V gene data show CDR1 as SGHVS and CDR2 as FQNEAQ. The CDR3 region is CASSLHRGAYEQYF. In DNA form, the CDR3 reads TGTGCCAGCAGCTTACACAGGGGGGCCTACGAGCAGTACTTC. The whole variable domain, filled in from reference TRBV7-8 and TRBJ2-7, reads GAGVSQSPRYKVAKRGQDVALRCDPISGHVSLFWYQQALGQGPEFLTYFQNEAQLDKSGLPSDRFFAERPEGSVSTLKIQRTQQEDSAVYLCASSLHRGAYEQYFGPGTRLTVT.

This chain joins TRBV28 and TRBJ1-2, with TRBD1 matching over 8 bases. CDR1 is MDHEN and CDR2 is SYDVKM in the germline V gene. This CDR3 region has 16 residues. Losses at the gene ends were 5 bases for V and 2 bases for J; bases not matched to a gene: 10. The CDR3 bases are TGTGCCAGCAGTAAACAATACAGGGGGGGAAACTATGGCTACACCTTC. Translation: CASSKQYRGGNYGYTF.

The chain uses TRBV7-2 and TRBJ2-5; 11 bases match TRBD1. Germline V gives CDR1 SGHTA, CDR2 FQGNSA. The J segment lost 4 bases and the V segment lost 5 bases, leaving 9 bases of the junction unmatched. The CDR3 is 16 residues long. In DNA, the CDR3 is TGTGCCAGCAGCCGCAGTAGGACAGGGGGCCGAGAGACCCAGTACTTC. This codes for CASSRSRTGGRETQYF.

This clone has just one count. The chain has TRBV9 and TRBJ2-7; D gene unclear. The CDR3 length is 14 residues. Trimming removed 3 bases at V and 2 bases at J, with 12 bases between. The germline CDR1 and CDR2 sequences are SGDLS and YYNGEE. In DNA, the CDR3 is TGTGCCAGCAGCGGAACAGATTCCCCCTACGAGCAGTACTTC. Translated: CASSGTDSPYEQYF.

The chain carries TRBV5-1 and TRBJ2-5, with TRBD1 matching 10 bases. CDR3 size: 16 residues. V lost 7 bases to trimming and J lost 5 bases; unmatched junction nucleotides: 14. CDR1 SGHRS and CDR2 YFSETQ come from the germline V gene. The chain's CDR3 is CASSPQSTGGEETQYF. DNA of the CDR3: TGCGCCAGCTCCCCCCAATCGACAGGGGGCGAGGAGACCCAGTACTTC.

In its sample, this clone was seen a few times. The V call is TRBV6-1, the J call TRBJ1-1; perhaps TRBD1 as D (6 bases). This CDR3 spans 14 amino acids. The germline V gene has CDR1 MNHNS and CDR2 SASEGT. The germline V and J ends were trimmed by 8 bases and 0 bases, with 13 bases remaining between them. The chain's CDR3 is CASFPGHMNTEAFF. The CDR3 nucleotides are TGTGCCAGCTTTCCGGGACATATGAACACTGAAGCTTTCTTT.

The chain is built from TRBV13 and TRBJ2-7; maybe TRBD1 (6 bases). Per the germline V gene, CDR1 is PRHDT and CDR2 is FYEKMQ (reference sequence). V lost 5 bases, J lost 0 bases, and 14 bases lay in between. The CDR3 runs 15 residues. The CDR3 DNA sequence: TGTGCCAGCAGCCGAGGACAGAAAAGCTCCTACGAGCAGTACTTC. It encodes CASSRGQKSSYEQYF.

The rearrangement joins TRBV30 to TRBJ2-7, with unresolved D. Germline values: CDR1 GTSNPN, CDR2 SVGIG (reference sequence). V dropped 2 bases and J dropped 0 bases, with 14 bases sitting between them. This CDR3 has 15 amino acids. The CDR3, as DNA: TGTGCCTGGAGTACACCCCTGAGGAACTCCTACGAGCAGTACTTC. It translates to CAWSTPLRNSYEQYF.

The J gene is TRBJ1-4, the V gene TRBV28; D perhaps matches TRBD1 (5 bases). This CDR3 contains 15 residues. Per germline, CDR1 MDHEN and CDR2 SYDVKM. V gave up 9 bases and J gave up 13 bases, with 27 bases separating them. CDR3 nucleotide sequence: TGTGCCAGTTCCTTTGGTGACAGAATCTGGGGGGGACTGTTTTTT. As protein: CASSFGDRIWGGLFF.

This chain connects TRBV7-3 to TRBJ2-1; D uncertain. This CDR3 comprises 13 residues. V shed 5 bases and J shed 8 bases, with 13 bases lying between them. The germline gives CDR1 SGHTA, CDR2 FQGTGA. DNA of the CDR3: TGTGCCAGCAGCCGGAAACGGGTCGATGAGCAGTTCTTC. Residues: CASSRKRVDEQFF.

V usage is TRBV2 and J usage is TRBJ1-5; 12 nucleotides agree with TRBD1. Germline V CDR1 and CDR2: SNHLY, FYNNEI. V lost 4 bases and J lost 4; bases outside the gene matches: 2. CDR3 length: 15 residues. CDR3 bases: TGTGCCAGCAGTGGGGACAGGGGGCAGAATCAGCCCCAGCATTTT. Amino acids: CASSGDRGQNQPQHF.